The entry that follows covers one T cell receptor beta chain sequence. CDR3 length: 16 amino acids. Germline lookup yields CDR1 SEHNR and CDR2 FQNEAQ (reference sequence). J lost 10 bases, V lost 2 bases, and 9 bases had no gene match. Original data processing: Amplification from reference gene primers served as the basis for estimated nucleated cell counts. Some clones are missing from TCRdb's copy, which holds only in-frame ones; the method was immunoSEQ multiplex PCR. That table gives V, J and clone size, and the DNA gave D and trimming. The repertoire holds some 330,000 clones, with nearly 90% as singletons. These data belong to a study of blood T cell repertoires in COVID-19. Study as a whole: Sites in the United States, Italy and Spain provided acute and convalescent COVID-19 samples.

While infection was still active, Seattle patients were enrolled and then followed longitudinally. Sequencing was carried out using peripheral blood. The genes are TRBV7-9 and TRBJ2-1; the match to TRBD2 covers 12 bases. This TCR was recovered from a woman in her twenties or thirties with COVID-19, enrolled during active disease. Here the CDR3 reads CASSLPSGGAIDEQFF. CDR3 nucleotide sequence: TGTGCCAGCAGCTTACCTAGCGGGGGGGCGATCGACGAGCAGTTCTTC.